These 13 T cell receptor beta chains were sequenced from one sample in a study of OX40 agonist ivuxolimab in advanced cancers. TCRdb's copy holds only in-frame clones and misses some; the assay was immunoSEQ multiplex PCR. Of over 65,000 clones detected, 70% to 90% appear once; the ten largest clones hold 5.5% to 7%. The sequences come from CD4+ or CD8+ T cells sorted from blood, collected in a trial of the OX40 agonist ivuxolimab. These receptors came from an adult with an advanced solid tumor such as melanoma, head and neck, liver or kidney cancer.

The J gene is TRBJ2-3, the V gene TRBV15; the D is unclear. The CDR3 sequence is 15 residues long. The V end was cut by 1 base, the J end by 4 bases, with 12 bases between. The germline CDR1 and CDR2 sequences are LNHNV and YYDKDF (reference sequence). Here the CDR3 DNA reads TGTGCCACCAGCAGAGGTGTAGATGGGGCAGATACGCAGTATTTT. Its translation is CATSRGVDGADTQYF.

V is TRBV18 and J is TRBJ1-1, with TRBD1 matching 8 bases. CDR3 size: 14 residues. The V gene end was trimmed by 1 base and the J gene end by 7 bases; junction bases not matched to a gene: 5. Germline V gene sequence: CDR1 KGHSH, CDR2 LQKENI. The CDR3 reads CASSPRTQGDEAFF. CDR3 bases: TGTGCCAGCTCACCACGAACACAGGGGGATGAAGCTTTCTTT.

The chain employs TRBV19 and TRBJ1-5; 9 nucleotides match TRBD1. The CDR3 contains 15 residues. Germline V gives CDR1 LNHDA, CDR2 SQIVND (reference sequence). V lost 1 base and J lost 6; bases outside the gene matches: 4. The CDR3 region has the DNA TGTGCCAGTAGTATAGCGACAGGGGGGGGTCAGCCCCAGCATTTT. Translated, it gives CASSIATGGGQPQHF.

CDR3 region: CASSPRGTSSLNEQFF. DNA of the CDR3: TGTGCCAGCAGCCCACGAGGGACTAGCTCCCTCAATGAGCAGTTCTTC. The gene calls are TRBV7-3 and TRBJ2-1; TRBD2 aligns across 9 bases. The V segment lost 5 bases and the J segment 6 bases; nucleotides outside the gene matches: 11. The CDR3 loop spans 16 amino acids. The germline CDR1 and CDR2 sequences are SGHTA and FQGTGA. The variable domain in full, with the rest retrieved from reference TRBV7-3 and TRBJ2-1, is GAGVSQTPSNKVTEKGKYVELRCDPISGHTALYWYRQSLGQGPEFLIYFQGTGAADDSGLPNDRFFAVRPEGSVSTLKIQRTERGDSAVYLCASSPRGTSSLNEQFFGPGTRLTVL.

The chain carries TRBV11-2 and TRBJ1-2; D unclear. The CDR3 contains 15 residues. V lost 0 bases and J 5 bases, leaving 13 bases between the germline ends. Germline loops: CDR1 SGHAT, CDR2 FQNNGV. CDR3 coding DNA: TGTGCCAGCAGCTTAGACTCTGGACCCATTTATGGCTACACCTTC. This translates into CASSLDSGPIYGYTF.

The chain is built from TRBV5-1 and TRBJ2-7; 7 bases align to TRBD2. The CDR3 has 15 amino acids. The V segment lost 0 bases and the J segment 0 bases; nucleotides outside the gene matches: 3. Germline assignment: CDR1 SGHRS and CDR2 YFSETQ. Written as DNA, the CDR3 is TGCGCCAGCAGCTTGGGCGGGAGCACCTCCTACGAGCAGTACTTC. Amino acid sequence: CASSLGGSTSYEQYF.

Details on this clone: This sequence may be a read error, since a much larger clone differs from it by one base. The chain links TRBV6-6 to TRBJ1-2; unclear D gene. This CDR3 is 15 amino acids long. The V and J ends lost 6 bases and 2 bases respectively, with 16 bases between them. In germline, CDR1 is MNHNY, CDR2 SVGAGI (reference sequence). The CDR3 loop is CASRIQRTLNYGYTF. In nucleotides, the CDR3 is TGTGCCAGCAGGATACAGAGGACCTTAAACTATGGCTACACCTTC.

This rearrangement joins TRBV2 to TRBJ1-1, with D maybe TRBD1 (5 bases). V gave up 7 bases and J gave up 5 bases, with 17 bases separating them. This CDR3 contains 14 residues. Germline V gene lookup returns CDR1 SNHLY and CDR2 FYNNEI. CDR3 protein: CASTLSQGLTEAFF. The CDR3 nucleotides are TGTGCCAGCACCCTATCCCAGGGTTTGACTGAAGCTTTCTTT.

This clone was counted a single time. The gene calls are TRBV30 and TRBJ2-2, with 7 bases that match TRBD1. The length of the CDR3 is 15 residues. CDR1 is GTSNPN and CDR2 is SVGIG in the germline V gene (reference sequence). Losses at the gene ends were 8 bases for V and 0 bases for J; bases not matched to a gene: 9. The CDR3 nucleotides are TGTGCCGGGGACAGATCCCTCGCGAACACCGGGGAGCTGTTTTTT. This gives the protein CAGDRSLANTGELFF.

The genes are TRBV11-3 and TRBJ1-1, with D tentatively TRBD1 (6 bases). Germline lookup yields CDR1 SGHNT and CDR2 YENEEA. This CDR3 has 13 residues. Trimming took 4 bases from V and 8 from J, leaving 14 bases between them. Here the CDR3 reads CASSSTLGAEAFF. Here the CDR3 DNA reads TGTGCCAGCAGCTCGACCCTGGGGGCCGAAGCTTTCTTT.

In DNA form, the CDR3 reads TGTGCCAGCAGCTTTATTTCAGGGAACTACGAGCAGTACTTC. Translated, it gives CASSFISGNYEQYF. The rearrangement links TRBV7-8 to TRBJ2-7, with D possibly being TRBD1 (5 bases). The CDR3 runs 14 residues. Germline values: CDR1 SGHVS, CDR2 FQNEAQ. Trimming pared 3 bases from V and 3 bases from J, leaving 12 bases between.

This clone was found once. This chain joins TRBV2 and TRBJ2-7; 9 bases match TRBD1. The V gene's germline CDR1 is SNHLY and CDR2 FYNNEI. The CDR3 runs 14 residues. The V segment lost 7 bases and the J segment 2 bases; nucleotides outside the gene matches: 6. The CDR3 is CASNDRGKTYEQYF. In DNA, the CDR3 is TGTGCCAGCAACGACAGGGGGAAGACCTACGAGCAGTACTTC.

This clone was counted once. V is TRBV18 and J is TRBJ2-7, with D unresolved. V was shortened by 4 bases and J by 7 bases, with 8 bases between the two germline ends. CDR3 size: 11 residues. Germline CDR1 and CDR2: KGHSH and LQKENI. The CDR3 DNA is TGTGCCAGCTCACTCTCGGAAGAGCAGTACTTC. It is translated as CASSLSEEQYF.